This T cell receptor beta chain is drawn from a study of T-cell memory formation after mild COVID-19. Study context: TCR clusters were mostly donor specific.

Of note for this clonotype: Its antigen is currently unknown.

Study observations and caveats: Cross-reactive memory seemingly joined, as some responding clones were found in pre-infection memory. Mainly in CM and EM were contracting CD4+ clones; CD8+ were in EMRA.

V was pared by 3 bases and J by 4 bases, with 18 bases between. In germline, CDR1 is MNHEY, CDR2 SVGAGI. The CDR3 extends over 17 amino acids. Each CDR3 protein is one row after TCRdb ran MiXCR on the 5' RACE reads. The sample records under 300,000 distinct CDR3 sequences, over 7% being singletons. This sequence joins TRBV6-5 and TRBJ2-2, with D possibly matching TRBD1 (5 bases). The sample consisted of PBMCs or a T cell subset sorted from them (not recorded which). The TCR sequence derives from a young man who had mild COVID-19 (a few samples of this study predate the infection). Cell type and time point are not known. The CDR3 spells CASSYNPARRGTGELFF. CDR3 bases: TGTGCCAGCAGTTATAATCCAGCCCGAAGGGGCACCGGGGAGCTGTTTTTT.